This TCR beta chain was recorded in a study of T cells in Graves' hyperthyroidism and ophthalmopathy (dated by TCRdb to the late 2010s). About the study as a whole: Peripheral blood was collected at initial diagnosis, before any treatment. To identify distinguishing TCR V-J signatures, a discovery cohort of around 98 patients was used, comprising 43 with Graves' ophthalmopathy and some 60 with stable Graves' hyperthyroidism. Prospective prediction of ophthalmopathy was tested in an independent validation cohort of 18 to 20 hyperthyroidism patients and roughly 16 patients who later progressed to ophthalmopathy. For training and testing, the roughly 100 patients in the discovery cohort were randomly divided in a 7:3 ratio. In addition, the study compared T-cell repertoires in thyroid tissue and in blood from a handful of Graves' hyperthyroidism patients. After sampling, hyperthyroidism patients received methimazole starting at 30 mg daily, and ophthalmopathy patients received high-dose intravenous methylprednisolone. The paper reports TCR Vbeta CDR3 sequencing of roughly 140 peripheral blood samples: around 45 ophthalmopathy, under 80 hyperthyroidism and approximately 17 progressor patients.

The TCR beta CDR3 regions were amplified from RNA transcripts. For the first round of RT-PCR on the TCR CDR3, the HTBI primer set was used together with the Qiagen OneStep RT-PCR kit. A second multiplex PCR round built the libraries, followed by size selection and purification. Libraries were sequenced paired-end with 100 bp reads on an Illumina HiSeq2000. Per the source publication's procedure: SOAPnuke was used to process the raw data, removing reads that contained adapters or uncalled bases, had a mean Phred below 15, or lacked an exact match to the constant primer or identifier. High-quality paired reads were merged using COPE v1.2.5, and each unique nucleotide sequence was defined as a clonotype. MiTCR v1.1 was used to align the clonotypes against IMGT TRBV, TRBD and TRBJ reference segments. The analysis was restricted to V-J combinations with a frequency above 0.0001, which together covered just over 99% of the repertoires. The TCS score was defined as F50 (clonal expansion) divided by E x V (chaos), with BLOSUM62-based TCRdist calculated between CDR3 peptides within each V-J. Welch's t-statistics and random forest reduced 500 to 550 V-J features to about 12, which were used in a naive Bayes classifier (R e1071). TCRdb reanalyzed the raw reads on its own, using fastp at Q25 for trimming and MiXCR for clone calling, and kept in-frame beta chains. Records with the same CDR3 protein are collapsed into one entry carrying the most frequent genes and DNA. For this entry, the V and J calls and clone size follow TCRdb and not the study's own pipeline. The sample records some 350,000 distinct CDR3 sequences, roughly 14% of which are singletons. The ten largest make up around a quarter of the sample.

The V end gives up 5 bases and the J end 2 bases, leaving 7 bases in the junction not matched to a gene. CDR1 and CDR2 are drawn from the germline V gene: SGHRS, YFSETQ. The CDR3 numbers 14 residues from cysteine through phenylalanine. The sequence is cut down to CDR3 DNA, 42 bases in frame from base 1. Overall results and qualifications from the work: Most expanded thyroid clonotypes (frequency above 0.001) were also detected in blood, a finding suggesting that blood repertoires may reflect thyroid immune responses. Sample size was not statistically predetermined, and blinding of investigators to group allocation was not performed. In validation, progression to ophthalmopathy was predicted by the model with 65% to 71% sensitivity and 72.22% specificity, a median of 6.5 months before onset. A 13 V-J signature model separated ophthalmopathy from stable hyperthyroidism, with roughly 88% sensitivity and around 84% specificity in cross-validation and 80%/75% in testing.

The hyperthyroidism patients were between 18 and 65 years old and newly diagnosed, with a disease duration of less than 2 months. Patients with uncontrolled infections, other autoimmune diseases, pregnancy or lactation were excluded. Diagnoses relied on clinical symptoms, serum thyroxine and TRAb, thyroid ultrasound and orbital computed tomography. For progressor patients, blood was drawn at the first diagnosis of hyperthyroidism, before any ophthalmopathy symptoms had appeared. Ficoll-Paque density gradient centrifugation was used to isolate PBMCs from about 9.4 ml of fresh peripheral blood. Progressor patients were initially diagnosed with Graves' hyperthyroidism and developed ophthalmopathy during follow-up. Trizol reagent was used to extract total RNA, and RNA quality was then checked on an Agilent 2100 Bioanalyzer. This clonotype showed up many times. Its target antigen remains unknown. Base qualities are not recorded, but no much larger clone differs from it by a single base.

The receptor's source is a woman between 18 and 30 years old with Graves' hyperthyroidism that later progressed to Graves' ophthalmopathy. The rearrangement combines TRBV5-1 with TRBJ2-7; the junction holds 7 bases that match TRBD1. Source material: blood. The CDR3 is CASSVMQGAYEQYF. The DNA is TGCGCCAGCAGTGTGATGCAGGGGGCCTACGAGCAGTACTTC. The CDR3, completed at both ends by the reference TRBV5-1 and TRBJ2-7 genes, gives the full variable domain KAGVTQTPRYLIKTRGQQVTLSCSPISGHRSVSWYQQTPGQGLQFLFEYFSETQRNKGNFPGRFSGRQFSNSRSEMNVSTLELGDSALYLCASSVMQGAYEQYFGPGTRLTVT.